The next 10 T cell receptor beta chains were all read from a single sample in a study of cytomegalovirus exposure and HLA in healthy donors. PCR employed 60 Vbeta and 13 Jbeta primers. Repertoires were generated with immunoSEQ multiplex PCR, while TCRdb's copy carries only in-frame clones and drops some. The table lists about 95,000 clones, just over 70% of them singletons. Sequencing was done on a sample of PBMCs. These receptors came from a man aged 60 to 69 in good health and CMV-seronegative.

The V and J genes are TRBV29-1 and TRBJ1-1, with TRBD1 as a possible D gene (5 bases). CDR1 and CDR2 (germline): SQVTM, ANQGSEA. The germline V and J ends were trimmed by 7 bases and 0 bases, with 12 bases remaining between them. This CDR3 is built from 13 residues. The CDR3 here is CSALGGMNTEAFF. Written as DNA, the CDR3 is TGCAGCGCCCTGGGGGGGATGAACACTGAAGCTTTCTTT.

This chain uses TRBV6-5 with TRBJ1-1; no clear D. The CDR3 loop spans 13 amino acids. Germline V CDR1 and CDR2: MNHEY, SVGAGI. V was pared by 5 bases and J by 2 bases, with 9 bases between. The CDR3 region has the DNA TGTGCCAGCAGTACCCAGGTAAACACTGAAGCTTTCTTT. This sequence encodes CASSTQVNTEAFF.

This clone appeared a single time. This sequence joins TRBV5-1 and TRBJ2-3; 8 nucleotides agree with TRBD2. Germline trimming cut 7 bases from V and 4 bases from J; bases unmatched to any gene: 11. Germline V gives CDR1 SGHRS, CDR2 YFSETQ. This CDR3 is built from 15 residues. This chain's CDR3 is CASSLGPGGPDTQYF. In DNA form, the CDR3 reads TGCGCCAGCTCCCTCGGGCCGGGGGGGCCAGATACGCAGTATTTT.

The chain joins TRBV5-4 to TRBJ2-1; 8 nucleotides match TRBD2. After removal of 0 bases from V and 6 bases from J, the junction contained 5 bases not matched to a gene. This CDR3 has 15 residues. The V gene's germline CDR1 is SGHNT and CDR2 YYREEE (reference sequence). The CDR3 is CASSLEGLEPNEQFF. CDR3 sequence (DNA): TGTGCCAGCAGCTTGGAGGGACTAGAACCCAATGAGCAGTTCTTC.

The chain carries TRBV11-3 and TRBJ2-7; 9 bases match TRBD1. The germline gives CDR1 SGHNT, CDR2 YENEEA. The CDR3 runs 16 residues. V shed 1 base and J 5 bases; nucleotides not matched to a gene: 9. The CDR3 loop reads CASSLGGTGRINEQYF. The CDR3 nucleotides are TGTGCCAGCAGCTTAGGGGGGACAGGGCGAATAAACGAGCAGTACTTC. Full variable domain (outside the CDR3, taken from reference TRBV11-3 and TRBJ2-7): EAGVVQSPRYKIIEKKQPVAFWCNPISGHNTLYWYLQNLGQGPELLIRYENEEAVDDSQLPKDRFSAERLKGVDSTLKIQPAELGDSAVYLCASSLGGTGRINEQYFGPGTRLTVT.

The V call is TRBV5-1, the J call TRBJ2-1; D is perhaps TRBD1 (5 bases). This CDR3 region has 14 residues. The V end lost 4 bases, the J end lost 7 bases, and 15 bases lay between the germline ends. The germline gives CDR1 SGHRS, CDR2 YFSETQ. The CDR3 coding sequence is TGCGCCAGCAGCCCGACCGACAGTTGGAATGAGCAGTTCTTC. Amino acid sequence: CASSPTDSWNEQFF. The full variable domain, completed using reference TRBV5-1 and TRBJ2-1, is KAGVTQTPRYLIKTRGQQVTLSCSPISGHRSVSWYQQTPGQGLQFLFEYFSETQRNKGNFPGRFSGRQFSNSRSEMNVSTLELGDSALYLCASSPTDSWNEQFFGPGTRLTVL.

The chain uses TRBV6-6 and TRBJ1-1, with TRBD1 matching over 7 bases. The CDR3 has 14 residues. Germline-derived CDR1 and CDR2 are MNHNY and SVGAGI (reference sequence). V shed 7 bases, J shed 0 bases, and the junction held 5 bases outside the gene matches. The chain's CDR3 is CASTRDSLNTEAFF. The CDR3 nucleotides read TGTGCCAGCACCCGGGACAGCTTGAACACTGAAGCTTTCTTT.

The chain combines TRBV7-8 with TRBJ2-1; 15 bases line up with TRBD2. This CDR3 has 17 amino acids. The V gene's germline CDR1 is SGHVS and CDR2 FQNEAQ. The trim removed 4 bases at V and 2 bases at J, leaving 3 bases unmatched. DNA of the CDR3: TGTGCCAGCAGCTCCTGGACTAGCGGGAGGGCCTACAATGAGCAGTTCTTC. Protein: CASSSWTSGRAYNEQFF.

The chain couples TRBV19 to TRBJ1-5; 9 nucleotides align to TRBD1. Germline values: CDR1 LNHDA, CDR2 SQIVND (reference sequence). The junction had 6 bases not matched to a gene; V was cut back by 5 bases and J by 7 bases. The CDR3 length is 14 residues. Here the CDR3 DNA reads TGTGCCAGTAGTCTTACAGGGGGCGTCCAGCCCCAGCATTTT. Protein sequence: CASSLTGGVQPQHF.

The rearrangement joins TRBV2 to TRBJ2-3, with no clear D. Trimming stripped 7 bases from V and 4 bases from J, with 12 bases between. The CDR3 sequence is 13 residues long. Germline lookup yields CDR1 SNHLY and CDR2 FYNNEI. The CDR3 DNA is TGTGCCAGCAAGAACGGCCAGGCAGATACGCAGTATTTT. Translation: CASKNGQADTQYF.